The rows below give T cell receptor beta chains drawn from one sample of a study of OX40 agonist ivuxolimab in advanced cancers. TCRdb's copy holds only in-frame clones and misses some; the assay was immunoSEQ multiplex PCR. Of roughly 56,000 clones listed, approximately 90% are singletons. The source material was CD4+ or CD8+ T cells sorted from blood, sampled in a trial of the OX40 agonist ivuxolimab. The receptors were gathered from an adult with an advanced solid tumor such as melanoma, head and neck, liver or kidney cancer. CDR3s include the opening cysteine and the closing phenylalanine or tryptophan. D genes are given only for firm matches. Size tells how often a clone was seen (once, few, many) or the class of an expanded clone, and some rows leave it out.

D gene: TRBD2
V gene: TRBV4-2
J gene: TRBJ2-1
clone size: -
CDR3 protein: CASSQDGSGRAYNEQFF
CDR3 DNA: TGTGCCAGCAGCCAAGATGGTAGCGGGAGGGCCTACAATGAGCAGTTCTTC

D gene: -
V gene: TRBV28
J gene: TRBJ2-7
clone size: -
CDR3 protein: CASGTEYEQYF
CDR3 DNA: TGTGCCAGCGGGACCGAGTACGAGCAGTACTTC

D gene: TRBD1
V gene: TRBV6-1
J gene: TRBJ1-2
clone size: -
CDR3 protein: CASSSSGDRAGYTF
CDR3 DNA: TGTGCCAGCAGTTCCTCCGGGGACAGGGCTGGCTACACCTTC

D gene: TRBD2
V gene: TRBV4-3
J gene: TRBJ2-2
clone size: -
CDR3 protein: CASSQEGAGATNTGELFF
CDR3 DNA: TGCGCCAGCAGCCAAGAGGGAGCGGGAGCTACGAACACCGGGGAGCTGTTTTTT

D gene: -
V gene: TRBV18
J gene: TRBJ2-5
clone size: -
CDR3 protein: CASSPLGQETQYF
CDR3 DNA: TGTGCCAGCTCACCTCTGGGGCAAGAGACCCAGTACTTC

D gene: TRBD1
V gene: TRBV11-3
J gene: TRBJ2-1
clone size: -
CDR3 protein: CASSLGQGGYNEQFF
CDR3 DNA: TGTGCCAGCAGCTTAGGACAGGGCGGCTACAATGAGCAGTTCTTC

D gene: TRBD1
V gene: TRBV11-2
J gene: TRBJ2-7
clone size: -
CDR3 protein: CASSQGAYEQYF
CDR3 DNA: TGTGCCAGCAGCCAGGGGGCCTACGAGCAGTACTTC

D gene: -
V gene: TRBV18
J gene: TRBJ2-5
clone size: -
CDR3 protein: CASSPTHDGIQYF
CDR3 DNA: TGTGCCAGCTCACCTACGCACGACGGGATCCAGTACTTC

D gene: -
V gene: TRBV9
J gene: TRBJ2-2
clone size: -
CDR3 protein: CASSVGAVIGELFF
CDR3 DNA: TGTGCCAGCAGCGTAGGCGCGGTAATCGGGGAGCTGTTTTTT

D gene: -
V gene: TRBV5-1
J gene: TRBJ1-1
clone size: once
CDR3 protein: CASSLVGANTEAFF
CDR3 DNA: TGCGCCAGCAGCTTGGTGGGGGCGAACACTGAAGCTTTCTTT

D gene: TRBD2
V gene: TRBV28
J gene: TRBJ2-7
clone size: -
CDR3 protein: CASSRPIPGTSGRRSSYEQYF
CDR3 DNA: TGTGCCAGCAGTCGACCCATCCCAGGGACTAGCGGGAGGAGGAGCTCCTACGAGCAGTACTTC

D gene: -
V gene: TRBV7-8
J gene: TRBJ1-1
clone size: -
CDR3 protein: CASSLAGTFGTEAFF
CDR3 DNA: TGTGCCAGCAGCTTAGCCGGGACATTTGGTACTGAAGCTTTCTTT

D gene: -
V gene: TRBV11-2
J gene: TRBJ1-2
clone size: -
CDR3 protein: CASSSGQFASYGYTF
CDR3 DNA: TGTGCCAGCAGCTCTGGACAGTTCGCTTCCTATGGCTACACCTTC

D gene: -
V gene: TRBV4-2
J gene: TRBJ2-7
clone size: -
CDR3 protein: CASSQAGVFIYEQYF
CDR3 DNA: TGTGCCAGCAGCCAAGCCGGGGTGTTTATCTACGAGCAGTACTTC

D gene: -
V gene: TRBV30
J gene: TRBJ1-2
clone size: -
CDR3 protein: CAWSRTTNYGYTF
CDR3 DNA: TGTGCCTGGAGTAGAACAACTAACTATGGCTACACCTTC

D gene: -
V gene: TRBV6-5
J gene: TRBJ1-1
clone size: -
CDR3 protein: CASGPLWEAFF
CDR3 DNA: TGTGCCAGCGGCCCCCTCTGGGAAGCTTTCTTT

D gene: -
V gene: TRBV7-2
J gene: TRBJ2-6
clone size: -
CDR3 protein: CASSLAGVGANVLTF
CDR3 DNA: TGTGCCAGCAGCTTAGCAGGGGTCGGGGCCAACGTCCTGACTTTC

D gene: -
V gene: TRBV13
J gene: TRBJ2-3
clone size: -
CDR3 protein: CASSLRQGVGTQYF
CDR3 DNA: TGTGCCAGCAGCTTAAGGCAGGGAGTGGGTACGCAGTATTTT

D gene: -
V gene: TRBV5-6
J gene: TRBJ2-7
clone size: -
CDR3 protein: CASSWGTSSAQYF
CDR3 DNA: TGTGCCAGCAGCTGGGGGACAAGCTCGGCGCAGTACTTC

D gene: TRBD1
V gene: TRBV5-1
J gene: TRBJ2-7
clone size: -
CDR3 protein: CASSFTGAYEQYF
CDR3 DNA: TGCGCCAGCAGCTTCACAGGGGCCTACGAGCAGTACTTC

D gene: TRBD1
V gene: TRBV10-3
J gene: TRBJ2-7
clone size: -
CDR3 protein: CAISEGTGDYEQYF
CDR3 DNA: TGTGCCATCAGTGAAGGGACAGGGGACTACGAGCAGTACTTC

D gene: TRBD2
V gene: TRBV4-1
J gene: TRBJ2-3
clone size: -
CDR3 protein: CASSQDKASGMGTDTQYF
CDR3 DNA: TGCGCCAGCAGCCAAGATAAGGCTAGCGGGATGGGCACAGATACGCAGTATTTT

D gene: -
V gene: TRBV29-1
J gene: TRBJ1-1
clone size: few
CDR3 protein: CSVSRGLSTEAFF
CDR3 DNA: TGCAGCGTCTCGCGGGGGCTGAGCACTGAAGCTTTCTTT

D gene: -
V gene: TRBV6-5
J gene: TRBJ2-7
clone size: -
CDR3 protein: CASSYGGNTYEQYF
CDR3 DNA: TGTGCCAGCAGTTACGGCGGGAATACCTACGAGCAGTACTTC

D gene: -
V gene: TRBV9
J gene: TRBJ2-2
clone size: -
CDR3 protein: CASSEGGGLNTGELFF
CDR3 DNA: TGTGCCAGCAGCGAGGGGGGTGGCTTAAACACCGGGGAGCTGTTTTTT

D gene: TRBD2
V gene: TRBV5-1
J gene: TRBJ2-1
clone size: -
CDR3 protein: CASSPSWVAGGSNEQFF
CDR3 DNA: TGCGCCAGCAGCCCCTCCTGGGTGGCGGGAGGGAGCAATGAGCAGTTCTTC

D gene: TRBD1
V gene: TRBV11-2
J gene: TRBJ1-2
clone size: -
CDR3 protein: CASSQKGQHGYTF
CDR3 DNA: TGTGCCAGCAGCCAGAAGGGACAGCATGGCTACACCTTC

D gene: TRBD1
V gene: TRBV7-6
J gene: TRBJ2-2
clone size: -
CDR3 protein: CASSSQGAGTGELFF
CDR3 DNA: TGTGCCAGCAGCTCGCAGGGGGCGGGCACCGGGGAGCTGTTTTTT

D gene: TRBD1
V gene: TRBV9
J gene: TRBJ2-7
clone size: -
CDR3 protein: CASSTRQGGYEQYF
CDR3 DNA: TGTGCCAGCAGCACTCGACAGGGGGGGTACGAGCAGTACTTC

D gene: -
V gene: TRBV5-1
J gene: TRBJ2-2
clone size: -
CDR3 protein: CASSLFWRGRGTGELFF
CDR3 DNA: TGCGCCAGCAGCTTGTTCTGGAGGGGGAGGGGCACCGGGGAGCTGTTTTTT

D gene: -
V gene: TRBV14
J gene: TRBJ2-1
clone size: -
CDR3 protein: CASSQDLPGNEQFF
CDR3 DNA: TGTGCCAGCAGCCAAGATTTACCGGGGAATGAGCAGTTCTTC

D gene: TRBD2
V gene: TRBV19
J gene: TRBJ2-7
clone size: -
CDR3 protein: CASRAAGAYEQYF
CDR3 DNA: TGTGCCAGTAGGGCGGCGGGAGCCTACGAGCAGTACTTC

D gene: -
V gene: TRBV6-5
J gene: TRBJ1-1
clone size: few
CDR3 protein: CASSDHNTEEAFF
CDR3 DNA: TGTGCCAGCAGTGACCATAACACTGAAGAAGCTTTCTTT

D gene: -
V gene: TRBV6-1
J gene: TRBJ1-5
clone size: -
CDR3 protein: CAHSRTDNQPQHF
CDR3 DNA: TGTGCGCACTCCAGGACTGATAATCAACCCCAGCATTTT

D gene: -
V gene: TRBV7-9
J gene: TRBJ1-2
clone size: -
CDR3 protein: CASSRRLHGKTYGYTF
CDR3 DNA: TGTGCCAGCAGCAGGAGATTACATGGAAAGACCTATGGCTACACCTTC

D gene: -
V gene: TRBV7-8
J gene: TRBJ1-5
clone size: -
CDR3 protein: CASSLVPGASGNQPQHF
CDR3 DNA: TGTGCCAGCAGCTTAGTCCCGGGGGCGTCGGGCAATCAGCCCCAGCATTTT

D gene: -
V gene: TRBV5-1
J gene: TRBJ2-2
clone size: -
CDR3 protein: CASSLGLGHSSGELFF
CDR3 DNA: TGCGCCAGCAGCTTGGGTCTAGGTCACTCATCAGGGGAGCTGTTTTTT

D gene: -
V gene: TRBV6-1
J gene: TRBJ2-1
clone size: -
CDR3 protein: CASSVQGTLYNEQFF
CDR3 DNA: TGTGCCAGCAGTGTACAGGGTACCCTTTACAATGAGCAGTTCTTC